This is a list of T cell receptor beta chains from one sample in a study of blood T cells in healthy people across ages. TCRdb re-called the 5' RACE reads with MiXCR, one entry per CDR3 protein. The table lists roughly 500,000 distinct CDR3 sequences, 25% to 30% of them singletons. The sample consisted of blood. These receptors were obtained from a woman in her sixties or seventies in good health. Each CDR3 is given with its conserved first and last residue. The order of the fields is J gene, D gene, V gene, CDR3 protein. The D gene is left open where the match is weak.

NA | NA | TRBV20-1 | CSAPSRWGRETQYF
TRBJ2-6 | NA | TRBV24-1 | CATLGRDLSGANVLTF
TRBJ1-1 | NA | TRBV7-2 | CASSLVDGNTEAFF
TRBJ2-5 | TRBD2 | TRBV3-1 | CASNQTSGYQETQYF
TRBJ2-5 | TRBD1 | TRBV20-1 | CSAFNRDRSQETRYF
TRBJ1-1 | NA | TRBV6-1 | CASTEHVGARTEAFF
TRBJ1-1 | TRBD1 | TRBV5-1 | CASSYSGQANLWAFF
TRBJ1-5 | NA | TRBV7-8 | CASSLVKSQGQPQHF
TRBJ1-1 | NA | TRBV7-8 | CASSLDTAEAFF
TRBJ2-3 | NA | TRBV20-1 | CSAAPGVADTQYF
NA | TRBD1 | TRBV29-1 | CSVEEIMTGEQFF